A single sample gave rise to the 11 T cell receptor beta chains below, sequenced in a study of T-cell reconstitution after alpha-beta-depleted transplantation in children listed by TCRdb under 2016. What this sample's treatment or condition label stands for: allogeneic hematopoietic cell transplantation with graft depleted of TCRalphabeta T cells and CD19 B cells. Libraries were built with PCR. Sequencing relied on an Illumina HiSeq 2500. TCR library preparation used molecular barcoding, with unique molecular identifiers applied to normalize quantification of the TCRbeta repertoire. TCRdb passed the public sequencing reads through fastp at Q25 and MiXCR, retaining productive beta sequences. Each CDR3 protein appears once, grouped with its most common genes and DNA. The sample table records more than 400,000 distinct CDR3 sequences; about 40% of these occur just once. The top ten constitute 25% to 30% of the sample.

Sequences were derived from PBMCs, sampled before TCRalphabeta/CD19-depleted stem cell transplant. These receptors originate from a girl aged 2 to 10 with aplastic anemia, due to receive a stem cell transplant.

The CDR3 nucleotides are TGTGCCAGCAGTGGGCGACAGGGTTCGGGGATGAACACTGAAGCTTTCTTT. It encodes CASSGRQGSGMNTEAFF. The rearrangement uses TRBV25-1 and TRBJ1-1; 7 nucleotides line up with TRBD1. Germline assignment: CDR1 MGHDK and CDR2 SYGVNS. V gave up 4 bases and J gave up 0 bases; unmatched junction bases: 11. The CDR3 extends over 17 amino acids.

The V and J genes are TRBV7-2 and TRBJ2-7; 7 bases agree with TRBD2. Trimming at V came to 1 base and at J to 0 bases, leaving 9 bases not matched to a gene. The CDR3 length is 17 residues. Looked up from germline, CDR1 is SGHTA and CDR2 is FQGNSA. CDR3 region: CASSLGYGGLSSYEQYF. DNA of the CDR3: TGTGCCAGCAGCTTAGGATACGGGGGGTTAAGCTCCTACGAGCAGTACTTC. Variable domain in full (rest from reference TRBV7-2 and TRBJ2-7): GAGVSQSPSNKVTEKGKDVELRCDPISGHTALYWYRQSLGQGLEFLIYFQGNSAPDKSGLPSDRFSAERTGGSVSTLTIQRTQQEDSAVYLCASSLGYGGLSSYEQYFGPGTRLTVT.

This clonotype was observed a handful of times. The chain links TRBV3-1 to TRBJ2-7, with TRBD1 as a possible D gene (5 bases). The germline V gene has CDR1 LGHDT and CDR2 YNNKEL (reference sequence). This CDR3 comprises 11 residues. V lost 8 bases and J lost 2, with 7 bases in between. The CDR3 sequence: CASGAAYEQYF. The CDR3 DNA sequence: TGTGCCAGCGGGGCCGCCTACGAGCAGTACTTC.

DNA for the CDR3: TGTGCCAGCAGCCCCCCGGCGAAGGTTCACGGGACTGAAGCTTTCTTT. This translates into CASSPPAKVHGTEAFF. The gene calls are TRBV9 and TRBJ1-1; D remains unclear. CDR1 SGDLS and CDR2 YYNGEE come from the germline V gene. The CDR3 has 16 amino acids. Between the trimmed V and J ends, which lost 4 bases and 5 bases, there was a span of 21 bases.

This clonotype was counted many times. The J gene is TRBJ1-1, the V gene TRBV12-3 or TRBV12-4; weak D call: TRBD1 (6 bases). V dropped 6 bases and J dropped 9 bases, with 17 bases sitting between them. This CDR3 comprises 13 residues. CDR3 bases: TGTGCCAGCAGAAGCAGACAGGATCGCAAAGCTTTCTTT. This codes for CASRSRQDRKAFF.

This clonotype has ten or more counts. This sequence joins TRBV29-1 and TRBJ2-5; D gene ambiguous. The V gene lost 5 bases and the J gene lost 5 bases, with 9 bases spanning the gap. The germline V gene encodes CDR1 SQVTM and CDR2 ANQGSEA. The CDR3 is 11 amino acids. The CDR3 region is CSVLNEETQYF. CDR3 DNA sequence: TGCAGCGTTTTGAATGAGGAGACCCAGTACTTC.

This clonotype has only one observation. The chain links TRBV7-9 to TRBJ2-7, with D possibly matching TRBD2 (6 bases). The CDR3 runs 14 residues. The V gene lost 5 bases and the J gene lost 6 bases, with 17 bases spanning the gap. CDR1 and CDR2 from the germline V gene are SEHNR and FQNEAQ (reference sequence). CDR3 in amino acids: CASSLGGGSPEQYF. The CDR3 DNA follows: TGTGCCAGCAGCCTCGGGGGTGGTAGCCCCGAGCAGTACTTC.

The chain is built from TRBV6-5 and TRBJ2-2, with no clear D. The length of the CDR3 is 15 residues. Trimming shortened V by 0 bases and J by 8 bases, and 13 bases separated the two germline ends. Per the germline V gene, CDR1 is MNHEY and CDR2 is SVGAGI. This chain's CDR3 is CASSYSGSFRGELFF. Here the CDR3 DNA reads TGTGCCAGCAGTTACTCGGGATCTTTTCGGGGGGAGCTGTTTTTT.

V gene TRBV20-1 combines with J gene TRBJ2-1; D gene ambiguous. V was clipped by 3 bases and J by 0 bases, with 12 bases between them. The CDR3 spans 15 residues. The germline V gene has CDR1 DFQATT and CDR2 SNEGSKA (reference sequence). The CDR3 loop is CSASWVGSSYNEQFF. CDR3 nucleotides: TGCAGTGCTAGCTGGGTGGGCAGCTCCTACAATGAGCAGTTCTTC.

The J gene is TRBJ2-3, the V gene TRBV29-1; 7 nucleotides agree with TRBD1. This CDR3 is 14 amino acids long. The V and J ends lost 4 bases and 5 bases, in that order; junction bases with no gene match: 9. Looked up from germline, CDR1 is SQVTM and CDR2 is ANQGSEA. In nucleotides, the CDR3 is TGCAGCGTTGGGACCACAGGGGCGGTAGATACGCAGTATTTT. It codes for CSVGTTGAVDTQYF.

V is TRBV29-1 and J is TRBJ2-2; the match to TRBD2 covers 10 bases. CDR1 SQVTM and CDR2 ANQGSEA come from the germline V gene. J was trimmed by 5 bases and V by 7 bases; bases with no gene match: 10. There are 15 residues in the CDR3. The CDR3 DNA reads TGCAGCGACGATAGCGGGAGGTGGGTTACCGGGGAGCTGTTTTTT. Translation gives CSDDSGRWVTGELFF.